What follows describes a single T cell receptor (beta chain). The target antigen is unknown. The record originates from a study of cytomegalovirus exposure and HLA in healthy donors. Study-wide results and caveats: A missense DCLRE1C variant was associated with V- and J-gene trimming of TCR beta chains in a later analysis, and an independent cohort replicated the association. Data from an earlier analysis indicated that most TCR beta V segments were productive either about 90% or about 30% of the time. Through in vitro validation, three CMV-associated chains were shown to be specific for CMV antigens. Apart from CMV serostatus, no immune exposure information was available.

Vbeta (60) and Jbeta (13) primers were used in the PCR. Data came from immunoSEQ multiplex PCR; TCRdb stores just in-frame clones and leaves some out. This sample has approximately 130,000 clones; 81% occur once, and the top ten carry 1.8%. The V end was cut by 4 bases, the J end by 2 bases, with 14 bases between. The germline CDR1 and CDR2 sequences are SGDLS and YYNGEE. This CDR3 comprises 15 residues. The J gene is TRBJ2-3, the V gene TRBV9; D possibly corresponds to TRBD1 (5 bases). The sequence was obtained from a man between 18 and 35 years old in good health and CMV-seronegative. Sequences were obtained from PBMCs. CDR3 amino acids: CASSSRQIPTDTQYF. CDR3 DNA sequence: TGTGCCAGCAGCTCCCGACAGATCCCCACAGATACGCAGTATTTT.